Following are 9 T cell receptor beta chains from one sample sequenced in a study of OX40 agonist ivuxolimab in advanced cancers. Some clones are missing from TCRdb's copy, which holds only in-frame ones; the method was immunoSEQ multiplex PCR. The data show 37,000 or so clones, with 60% to 80% seen just once and about a fifth held by the top ten. Sequences were derived from CD4+ or CD8+ T cells sorted from blood, sampled in a trial of the OX40 agonist ivuxolimab. The receptors were sampled from an adult with an advanced solid tumor such as melanoma, head and neck, liver or kidney cancer.

The chain is built from TRBV5-1 and TRBJ1-1; no clear D. Germline CDR1 is SGHRS and CDR2 is YFSETQ. The ends were cut back, 3 bases at V and 7 bases at J, with 10 bases in the middle. This CDR3 spans 12 amino acids. The DNA for the CDR3 is TGCGCCAGCAGCTCGGGAACGGTTGAAGCTTTCTTT. It specifies CASSSGTVEAFF.

The rearrangement uses TRBV4-1 and TRBJ2-5; 8 positions agree with TRBD1. The V gene end was trimmed by 2 bases and the J gene end by 4 bases; junction bases not matched to a gene: 9. Germline V lookup: CDR1 MGHRA, CDR2 YSYEKL. The CDR3 spans 16 residues. The CDR3, as DNA: TGCGCCAGCAGCCAACACCCGATCGGACAGGGAGAGACCCAGTACTTC. Protein sequence: CASSQHPIGQGETQYF.

This clone was seen only a few times. The genes are TRBV5-1 and TRBJ1-2; 9 nucleotides line up with TRBD1. Trimming removed 3 bases from V and 2 bases from J; junction bases left unmatched: 5. Per the germline V gene, CDR1 is SGHRS and CDR2 is YFSETQ. This CDR3 region has 15 residues. As DNA, the CDR3 is TGCGCCAGCAGCTCACAGGGGGCAGTGAACTATGGCTACACCTTC. Its translation: CASSSQGAVNYGYTF. The variable domain in full, with the rest retrieved from reference TRBV5-1 and TRBJ1-2, is KAGVTQTPRYLIKTRGQQVTLSCSPISGHRSVSWYQQTPGQGLQFLFEYFSETQRNKGNFPGRFSGRQFSNSRSEMNVSTLELGDSALYLCASSSQGAVNYGYTFGSGTRLTVV.

This clone was picked up a small number of times. The chain couples TRBV19 to TRBJ2-4, with 9 bases matching TRBD1. The CDR3 covers 15 residues. The germline V gene has CDR1 LNHDA and CDR2 SQIVND (reference sequence). V was clipped by 3 bases and J by 4 bases; unmatched bases: 4. The CDR3 loop reads CASSIPGTGKNIQYF. The CDR3 DNA reads as TGTGCCAGTAGTATCCCTGGGACAGGGAAAAACATTCAGTACTTC.

V gene TRBV6-1 combines with J gene TRBJ1-1; D gene unclear. Germline CDR1 MNHNS, CDR2 SASEGT. The CDR3 extends over 13 amino acids. Trimming cost V 7 bases and J 1 base, with 10 bases left between them. CDR3 DNA: TGTGCCAGCATGCGGGTAACGAACACTGAAGCTTTCTTT. Translating it yields CASMRVTNTEAFF.

With regard to this clone: The junction and the germline gene differ at one end; a read error may be behind it. V gene TRBV9 combines with J gene TRBJ2-3; a weak D match, TRBD2 (7 bases). This CDR3 spans 16 amino acids. CDR1 SGDLS and CDR2 YYNGEE come from the germline V gene. The CDR3: CASGVAGRGLEDTQYF. The CDR3 DNA is TGTGCCAGCGGCGTAGCAGGGAGGGGGTTGGAGGATACGCAGTATTTT.

The CDR3 reads CASSARWGASDSPLHF. In DNA form, the CDR3 reads TGCGCCAGCAGCGCCCGGTGGGGGGCGTCGGATTCACCCCTCCACTTT. The chain employs TRBV5-1 and TRBJ1-6; possibly TRBD1 for D (6 bases). This CDR3 spans 16 amino acids. Deletions cut 4 bases from V and 8 bases from J, with 19 bases between. Germline V gene lookup returns CDR1 SGHRS and CDR2 YFSETQ.

The genes are TRBV7-9 and TRBJ2-5; D is ambiguous. The J call could be wrong; TRBJ2-7 is a better fit for the DNA end. The CDR3 covers 11 residues. The germline CDR1 and CDR2 sequences are SEHNR and FQNEAQ (reference sequence). The CDR3 protein is CASSLQYEQYF. CDR3 nucleotide sequence: TGTGCCAGCAGCTTACAGTACGAGCAGTACTTC.

CDR3 protein: CASTGSNQPQHF. CDR3 DNA: TGTGCCAGCACGGGTAGCAATCAGCCCCAGCATTTT. The V and J genes are TRBV6-5 and TRBJ1-5, with no clear D. Trimming shortened V by 7 bases and J by 0 bases, and 4 bases separated the two germline ends. Germline CDR1 and CDR2: MNHEY and SVGAGI. This CDR3 region has 12 residues.